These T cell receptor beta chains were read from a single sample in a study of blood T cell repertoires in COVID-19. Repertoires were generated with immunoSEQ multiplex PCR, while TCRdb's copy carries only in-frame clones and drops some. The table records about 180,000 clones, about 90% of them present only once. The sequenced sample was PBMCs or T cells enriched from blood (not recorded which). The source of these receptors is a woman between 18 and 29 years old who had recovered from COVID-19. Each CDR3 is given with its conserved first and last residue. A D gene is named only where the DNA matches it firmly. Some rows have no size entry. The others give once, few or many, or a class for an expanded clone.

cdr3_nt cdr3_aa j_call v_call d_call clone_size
TGTGCCAGCAGTCGCGGGGGGGTCTCCAATCAGCCCCAGCATTTT CASSRGGVSNQPQHF TRBJ1-5 TRBV27 NA NA
TGTGCCAGTAGTGTCACAGGGGGCGCCCATGGCTACACCTTC CASSVTGGAHGYTF TRBJ1-2 TRBV19 TRBD1 NA
TGTGCCAGCAGTTACGGGACAGGGAACACTGAAGCTTTCTTT CASSYGTGNTEAFF TRBJ1-1 TRBV6-5 TRBD1 NA
TGTCCCCATCCGACTCGAACAGGGGGCAGGGGAGGCTACACCTTC CPHPTRTGGRGGYTF TRBJ1-2 TRBV10-3 TRBD1 NA
TGTGCCATCAGTTACTCAACAGGGTCAGGACAGCCCCAGCATTTT CAISYSTGSGQPQHF TRBJ1-5 TRBV10-3 NA NA
TGTGCCAGCGGACAGGGTGGCTACGAGCAGTACTTC CASGQGGYEQYF TRBJ2-7 TRBV7-2 TRBD1 NA
TGTGCCAGCAGCTCCGGGACAGATAATGAAAAACTGTTTTTT CASSSGTDNEKLFF TRBJ1-4 TRBV7-9 TRBD1 NA
TGTGCCAGCAGCCTAGGGACAGAAGCCCACTATGGCTACACCTTC CASSLGTEAHYGYTF TRBJ1-2 TRBV7-2 TRBD1 NA
TGTGCCAGCAGAGTACGACAGGGGGTCTATGGCTACACCTTC CASRVRQGVYGYTF TRBJ1-2 TRBV6-5 TRBD1 few
TGTGCCAGCAGAACGGGACAGGCAAGCTCTGGGGCCAACGTCCTGACTTTC CASRTGQASSGANVLTF TRBJ2-6 TRBV7-2 TRBD1 NA
TGTGCCAGCAGTGAAGACAGGGGCGGTTCACCCCTCCACTTT CASSEDRGGSPLHF TRBJ1-6 TRBV6-4 TRBD1 NA
TGTGCCAGCAGCTGGACTAGCGGGACGAACACCGGGGAGCTGTTTTTT CASSWTSGTNTGELFF TRBJ2-2 TRBV7-2 TRBD2 NA
TGCGCCAGCAGCCAAGACTACAGGGGGGCTCAGCCCCAGCATTTT CASSQDYRGAQPQHF TRBJ1-5 TRBV4-3 TRBD1 NA
TGTGCCACCAGCAGGGGGACAGGGGGAAAAGGGACCCAGTACTTC CATSRGTGGKGTQYF TRBJ2-5 TRBV15 TRBD1 NA
TGTGCCAGCAGTGACAGACAGGGGGGATACGAGCAGTACTTC CASSDRQGGYEQYF TRBJ2-7 TRBV6-1 TRBD1 NA
TGTGCCAGCAGTCCGCAGGGAGGGTATGGCTACACCTTC CASSPQGGYGYTF TRBJ1-2 TRBV27 NA NA
TGTGCCAGCAGCCGGGAGGACAGGGTAAGAGGCTACACCTTC CASSREDRVRGYTF TRBJ1-2 TRBV3-1/TRBV3-2 TRBD1 NA
TGTGCCAGCAGCTCCACCGTAGCTGGAACTAGCACAGATACGCAGTATTTT CASSSTVAGTSTDTQYF TRBJ2-3 TRBV7-2 NA NA
TGTGCCAGCAGTTACTCTCAGGAGAACACTGAAGCTTTCTTT CASSYSQENTEAFF TRBJ1-1 TRBV6-5 NA NA
TGTGCCAGCAGCTTATTGCTAAAAGCGGGGACTGAAGCTTTCTTT CASSLLLKAGTEAFF TRBJ1-1 TRBV11-2 NA NA
TGTGCCAGCAGTTTTTCTTCCGGGAATGGCTACACCTTC CASSFSSGNGYTF TRBJ1-2 TRBV27 NA few
TGTGCCAGTAGTCGAAAGGGACAGGGAAACACCGGGGAGCTGTTTTTT CASSRKGQGNTGELFF TRBJ2-2 TRBV19 TRBD1 NA
TGCGCCAGCAGCTTGGTTCGGGACAGCTCAACCTACGAGCAGTACTTC CASSLVRDSSTYEQYF TRBJ2-7 TRBV5-1 TRBD1 NA
TGTGCCAGCACCCGGGGGGCCAGTGCCTACGAGCAGTACTTC CASTRGASAYEQYF TRBJ2-7 TRBV11-2 NA NA
TGTGCCAGCAGCAAGCTGACAGAGGGAAACACCATATATTTT CASSKLTEGNTIYF TRBJ1-3 TRBV9 NA once
TGCAGCGTTGAAAAGGGGGCAACGGGAACTGAAGCTTTCTTT CSVEKGATGTEAFF TRBJ1-1 TRBV29-1 TRBD1 NA
TGTGCCAGCGGCGAGGGGGGGATCTTGGAAGCTTTCTTT CASGEGGILEAFF TRBJ1-1 TRBV7-9 NA NA
TGTGCCAGCAGCCTAGGGACTAGCGGGAACAATGAGCAGTTCTTC CASSLGTSGNNEQFF TRBJ2-1 TRBV5-8 TRBD2 NA
TGTGCCAGCAGCGGCCCGGGGGGCGAGCAGTACTTC CASSGPGGEQYF TRBJ2-7 TRBV9 TRBD2 many
TGTGCCAGCAGCCGGGACTCCTCCTACGAGCAGTACTTC CASSRDSSYEQYF TRBJ2-7 TRBV28 NA NA
TGTGCCAGCAGCCCCCCGGAAGAGACCCAGTACTTC CASSPPEETQYF TRBJ2-5 TRBV3-1/TRBV3-2 NA NA